Included here is one T cell receptor (beta chain) sequence, with context. The data were taken from a study of shared clonotypes between healthy human individuals. The study ran the assay at deep level. The method was immunoSEQ multiplex PCR; TCRdb's version includes in-frame clones alone and lacks a portion of them. The repertoire holds around 500,000 clones, with 81% as singletons. Germline CDR1 is SNHLY and CDR2 is FYNNEI. V gave up 5 bases and J gave up 5 bases; unmatched junction bases: 2. The CDR3 extends over 12 amino acids. The TCR sequence derives from a woman in her 40s in good health. Some clones in this sample may be carry-over from other donors' samples. The chain recombines TRBV2 with TRBJ2-5; 7 nucleotides match TRBD1. Specimen: PBMCs. The CDR3 DNA reads TGTGCCAGCAGTCAGGGGGACGAGACCCAGTACTTC. Its protein is CASSQGDETQYF.